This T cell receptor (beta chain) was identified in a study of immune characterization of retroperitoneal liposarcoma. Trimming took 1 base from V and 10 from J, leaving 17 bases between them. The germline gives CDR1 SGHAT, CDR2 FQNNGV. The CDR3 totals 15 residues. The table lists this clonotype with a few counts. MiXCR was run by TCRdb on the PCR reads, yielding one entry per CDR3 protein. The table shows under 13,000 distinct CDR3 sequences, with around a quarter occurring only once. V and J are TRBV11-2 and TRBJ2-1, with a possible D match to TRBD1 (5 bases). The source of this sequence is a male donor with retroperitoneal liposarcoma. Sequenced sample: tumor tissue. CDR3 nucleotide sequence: TGTGCCAGCAGCTTAGCCGGCCAAAGGGGTCGGGAGCAGTTCTTC. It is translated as CASSLAGQRGREQFF. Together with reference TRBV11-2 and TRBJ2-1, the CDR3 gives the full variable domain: EAGVAQSPRYKIIEKRQSVAFWCNPISGHATLYWYQQILGQGPKLLIQFQNNGVVDDSQLPKDRFSAERLKGVDSTLKIQPAKLEDSAVYLCASSLAGQRGREQFFGPGTRLTVL.